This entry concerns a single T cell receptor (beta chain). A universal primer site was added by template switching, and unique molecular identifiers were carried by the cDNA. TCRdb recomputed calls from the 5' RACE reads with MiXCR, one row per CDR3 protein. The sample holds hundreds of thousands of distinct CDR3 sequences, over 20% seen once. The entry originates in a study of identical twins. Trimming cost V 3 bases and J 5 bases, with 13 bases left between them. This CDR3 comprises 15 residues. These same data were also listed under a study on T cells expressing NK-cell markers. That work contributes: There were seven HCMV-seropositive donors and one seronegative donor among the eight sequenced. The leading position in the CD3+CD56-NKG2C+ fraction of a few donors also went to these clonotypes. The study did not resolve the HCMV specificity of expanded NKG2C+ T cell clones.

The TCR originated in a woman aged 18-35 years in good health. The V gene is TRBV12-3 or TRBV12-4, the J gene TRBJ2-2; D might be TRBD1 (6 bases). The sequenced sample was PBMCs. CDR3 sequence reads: CASSLRDQGTGELFF. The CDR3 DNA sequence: TGTGCCAGCAGTTTGAGGGATCAGGGGACCGGGGAGCTGTTTTTT.